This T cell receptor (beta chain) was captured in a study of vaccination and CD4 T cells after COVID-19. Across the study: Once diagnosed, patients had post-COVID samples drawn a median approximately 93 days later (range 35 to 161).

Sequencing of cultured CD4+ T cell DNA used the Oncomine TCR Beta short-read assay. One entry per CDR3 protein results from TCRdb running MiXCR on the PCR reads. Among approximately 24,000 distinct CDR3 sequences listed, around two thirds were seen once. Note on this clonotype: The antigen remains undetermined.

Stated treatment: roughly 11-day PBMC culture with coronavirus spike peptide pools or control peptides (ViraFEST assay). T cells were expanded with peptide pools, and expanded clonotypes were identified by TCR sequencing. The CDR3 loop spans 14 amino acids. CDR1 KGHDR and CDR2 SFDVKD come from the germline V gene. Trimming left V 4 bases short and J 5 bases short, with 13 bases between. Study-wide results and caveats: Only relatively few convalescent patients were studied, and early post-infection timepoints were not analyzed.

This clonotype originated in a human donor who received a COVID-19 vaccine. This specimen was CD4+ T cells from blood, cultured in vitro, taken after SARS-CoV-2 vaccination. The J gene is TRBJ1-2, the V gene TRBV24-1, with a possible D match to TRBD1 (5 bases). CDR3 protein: CATSDPGTDYGYTF. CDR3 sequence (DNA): TGTGCCACCAGTGACCCCGGGACGGATTATGGCTACACCTTC.